Below are 26 T cell receptor beta chains sequenced from a single sample in a study of cytomegalovirus exposure and HLA in healthy donors. The PCR had 60 Vbeta and 13 Jbeta primers. The data were produced by immunoSEQ multiplex PCR, yet TCRdb's version contains in-frame clones alone and is incomplete. In total, the table holds roughly 35,000 clones. The source material was PBMCs. These receptors all stem from a woman in her forties in good health and CMV-seropositive.

For this clone: The sample contains more than one DNA sequence encoding this CDR3. The chain joins TRBV5-1 to TRBJ2-2, with 13 bases fitting TRBD2. Germline loops: CDR1 SGHRS, CDR2 YFSETQ. The CDR3 totals 18 residues. J gave up 2 bases and V 3 bases, and 7 bases lay outside the gene matches. For the CDR3, the DNA is TGCGCCAGCAGCTCCCGGACTAGCGGGAGCGGCAACACCGGGGAGCTGTTTTTT. The encoded protein is CASSSRTSGSGNTGELFF.

CDR3 sequence (DNA): TGCGCCAGCAGCCAAGACTGGCAGGGGGCGGATGAGCAGTACTTC. Translated: CASSQDWQGADEQYF. This chain connects TRBV4-3 to TRBJ2-5; TRBD1 matches at 8 bases. V lost 0 bases, J lost 11 bases, and 11 bases stayed unmatched. The length of the CDR3 is 15 residues. The germline V gene has CDR1 LGHNA and CDR2 YSLEER.

This chain links TRBV7-8 with TRBJ1-5, with D unresolved. Germline assignment: CDR1 SGHVS and CDR2 FQNEAQ. V gave up 5 bases and J gave up 1 base, with 15 bases separating them. This CDR3 spans 16 amino acids. CDR3 coding DNA: TGTGCCAGCAGCCAGAGTGGAGGGATCAGCAATCAGCCCCAGCATTTT. This gives the protein CASSQSGGISNQPQHF.

The rearrangement uses TRBV6-6 and TRBJ1-1; possible D gene TRBD1, 6 bases. Between the trimmed V and J ends, which lost 6 bases and 1 base, there was a span of 15 bases. CDR3 size: 15 residues. CDR1 MNHNY and CDR2 SVGAGI come from the germline V gene (reference sequence). The CDR3, as DNA: TGTGCCAGCAGCGTCTATCAGGGGACGAACACTGAAGCTTTCTTT. Residues: CASSVYQGTNTEAFF.

The V gene is TRBV28, the J gene TRBJ2-7; 8 bases line up with TRBD1. Germline CDR1 MDHEN, CDR2 SYDVKM. The CDR3 totals 16 residues. V shed 2 bases, J shed 2 bases, and the junction held 8 bases outside the gene matches. CDR3 residues: CASSLVRGPPPYEQYF. As DNA, the CDR3 is TGTGCCAGCAGTTTAGTCAGGGGGCCGCCCCCCTACGAGCAGTACTTC.

The J gene is TRBJ2-7, the V gene TRBV18; the match to TRBD2 covers 12 bases. Looked up from germline, CDR1 is KGHSH and CDR2 is LQKENI. This CDR3 spans 15 amino acids. Trimming removed 3 bases from V and 4 bases from J; junction bases left unmatched: 4. The CDR3 region has the DNA TGTGCCAGCTCACCCGGAGGGACTAGCGGGTACGAGCAGTACTTC. Its translation is CASSPGGTSGYEQYF.

V gene TRBV28 combines with J gene TRBJ2-4; 13 bases fit TRBD2. Germline CDR1 reads MDHEN; CDR2 reads SYDVKM. V gave up 4 bases and J gave up 3 bases; unmatched junction bases: 6. CDR3 length: 17 amino acids. CDR3 sequence reads: CASSSYGTSGVKNIQYF. The CDR3 DNA follows: TGTGCCAGCAGTTCCTACGGGACTAGCGGGGTCAAAAACATTCAGTACTTC.

The CDR3 is CASSYSAGGLMRYTF. The CDR3, as DNA: TGTGCCAGCAGTTACTCGGCCGGAGGGTTAATGCGCTACACCTTC. The chain carries TRBV6-5 and TRBJ1-2; D uncertain. Germline CDR1 is MNHEY and CDR2 is SVGAGI. Trimming removed 0 bases from V and 9 bases from J, with 17 bases in between. This CDR3 region has 15 residues.

The chain carries TRBV5-1 and TRBJ1-1, with D possibly TRBD1 on 5 matching bases. Germline loops: CDR1 SGHRS, CDR2 YFSETQ. The V end lost 0 bases, the J end lost 1 base, and 7 bases lay between the germline ends. The CDR3 spans 14 residues. CDR3 nucleotides: TGCGCCAGCAGCTTGGATCAGGGGAACACTGAAGCTTTCTTT. Protein sequence: CASSLDQGNTEAFF.

Comments on this clone: Compared with germline, one end of the junction differs, possibly owing to a read error. This chain connects TRBV6-5 to TRBJ2-1; TRBD2 might be the D (5 bases). The length of the CDR3 is 14 residues. Germline loops: CDR1 MNHEY, CDR2 SVGAGI. The CDR3 spells CASSLLDSDNEQFF. The CDR3 DNA is TGTGCCAGCAGTTTACTGGACTCCGACAATGAGCAGTTCTTC.

The gene calls are TRBV5-1 and TRBJ1-2, with no clear D. Germline loops: CDR1 SGHRS, CDR2 YFSETQ. Trimming removed 2 bases at V and 5 bases at J, with 16 bases between. This CDR3 is built from 15 residues. CDR3 nucleotides: TGCGCCAGCAGCTTCTCCTCGACTGGCCGGTATGGCTACACCTTC. Protein product: CASSFSSTGRYGYTF.

CDR3: CASTGQTAGYTF. The CDR3 nucleotides are TGTGCCAGTACGGGACAGACGGCTGGCTACACCTTC. This rearrangement joins TRBV19 to TRBJ1-2; 7 bases match TRBD1. The CDR3 has 12 residues. Looked up from germline, CDR1 is LNHDA and CDR2 is SQIVND (reference sequence). V shed 7 bases, J shed 7 bases, and the junction held 6 bases outside the gene matches.

The V and J genes are TRBV5-5 and TRBJ2-7, with 15 bases matching TRBD2. There are 19 residues in the CDR3. From germline, CDR1 is SGHKS and CDR2 YYEKEE (reference sequence). With 4 bases clipped from V and 2 bases from J, the junction kept 13 bases outside the gene matches. The CDR3 DNA sequence: TGTGCCAGCAGCCTCCGACCGGGACTAGCGGGAGGAGGGGCCTACGAGCAGTACTTC. It translates to CASSLRPGLAGGGAYEQYF. The whole variable domain, filled in from reference TRBV5-5 and TRBJ2-7, reads DAGVTQSPTHLIKTRGQQVTLRCSPISGHKSVSWYQQVLGQGPQFIFQYYEKEERGRGNFPDRFSARQFPNYSSELNVNALLLGDSALYLCASSLRPGLAGGGAYEQYFGPGTRLTVT.

The rearrangement links TRBV27 to TRBJ1-5; D unresolved. Looked up from germline, CDR1 is MNHEY and CDR2 is SMNVEV (reference sequence). V lost 8 bases and J lost 0, with 14 bases in between. The CDR3 is 15 residues long. The CDR3 spells CASLPRVYSNQPQHF. The CDR3 nucleotides read TGTGCCAGCCTCCCTCGGGTTTATAGCAATCAGCCCCAGCATTTT.

The chain has TRBV5-1 and TRBJ2-5; 12 nucleotides agree with TRBD2. J was trimmed by 4 bases and V by 1 base; bases with no gene match: 14. CDR1 and CDR2 (germline): SGHRS, YFSETQ. The CDR3 covers 19 residues. The CDR3 region has the DNA TGCGCCAGCAGCTTGAATCCCCTAGCGGGAGGGCCCGGGGGAGAGACCCAGTACTTC. Protein: CASSLNPLAGGPGGETQYF.

The CDR3 DNA reads TGTGCCAGCAGTGAACAGGTCTATGGGACTGAAGCTTTCTTT. The encoded protein is CASSEQVYGTEAFF. This sequence joins TRBV2 and TRBJ1-1; D uncertain. Germline V gene lookup returns CDR1 SNHLY and CDR2 FYNNEI. This CDR3 spans 14 amino acids. Trimming shortened V by 2 bases and J by 5 bases, and 12 bases separated the two germline ends.

The gene calls are TRBV5-6 and TRBJ1-1; D is ambiguous. V was cut by 2 bases and J by 3 bases, with 5 bases left in between. The CDR3 is 12 residues long. Germline V gives CDR1 SGHDT, CDR2 YYEEEE. CDR3 region: CASSFSDTEAFF. For the CDR3, the DNA is TGTGCCAGCAGCTTCTCAGACACTGAAGCTTTCTTT.

The rearrangement links TRBV27 to TRBJ1-2; 9 bases fit TRBD1. Per the germline V gene, CDR1 is MNHEY and CDR2 is SMNVEV (reference sequence). V lost 2 bases, J lost 4 bases, and 11 bases stayed unmatched. The CDR3 has 17 residues. The CDR3 sequence is CASSLMGQGYGAYGYTF. DNA of the CDR3: TGTGCCAGCAGTTTAATGGGACAGGGATATGGGGCCTATGGCTACACCTTC.

The chain recombines TRBV4-1 with TRBJ2-7, with a tentative D call TRBD2 (6 bases). The CDR3 runs to 15 residues. Germline V gives CDR1 MGHRA, CDR2 YSYEKL. The ends were cut back, 2 bases at V and 2 bases at J, with 13 bases in the middle. In nucleotides, the CDR3 is TGCGCCAGCAGCCAAAAAGCAGGAGGGGCCTACGAGCAGTACTTC. It yields the protein CASSQKAGGAYEQYF.

The chain uses TRBV7-9 and TRBJ2-1; 9 bases agree with TRBD2. Germline loops: CDR1 SEHNR, CDR2 FQNEAQ (reference sequence). This CDR3 region has 12 residues. V gave up 1 base and J gave up 15 bases; unmatched junction bases: 4. The CDR3 reads CASSLGGTSMFF. The CDR3 DNA sequence: TGTGCCAGCAGCTTAGGAGGGACTAGCATGTTCTTC.

The V call is TRBV30, the J call TRBJ2-3; the match to TRBD2 covers 7 bases. Germline CDR1 reads GTSNPN; CDR2 reads SVGIG (reference sequence). The CDR3 length is 13 residues. The V segment lost 2 bases and the J segment 10 bases; nucleotides outside the gene matches: 9. DNA of the CDR3: TGTGCCTGGAGTTTCAGGACTAGAGTGGCGCAGTATTTT. This translates into CAWSFRTRVAQYF.

The chain carries TRBV29-1 and TRBJ2-1; D may be TRBD2 (5 bases). CDR3 length: 13 residues. Germline CDR1 SQVTM, CDR2 ANQGSEA. V dropped 6 bases and J dropped 4 bases, with 13 bases sitting between them. DNA for the CDR3: TGCAGCGTCCCCGGGGTAGATTACAATGAGCAGTTCTTC. Translation: CSVPGVDYNEQFF.

This chain connects TRBV30 to TRBJ1-3, with no clear D. Germline CDR1 reads GTSNPN; CDR2 reads SVGIG (reference sequence). The CDR3 has 13 amino acids. Trimming took off 7 bases at V and 2 bases at J, with 12 bases between the two ends. The CDR3 coding sequence is TGTGCCTCGGGGAGAAAGGCTGGAAACACCATATATTTT. It codes for CASGRKAGNTIYF.

The chain links TRBV18 to TRBJ1-1; D not resolved. This CDR3 has 14 amino acids. Per the germline V gene, CDR1 is KGHSH and CDR2 is LQKENI. V was pared by 3 bases and J by 1 base, with 9 bases between. The CDR3 bases are TGTGCCAGCTCACCGGCTCGGGGGAACACTGAAGCTTTCTTT. Translation: CASSPARGNTEAFF.

The chain has TRBV7-2 and TRBJ1-1, with D hard to call. In germline, CDR1 is SGHTA, CDR2 FQGNSA. The V end was cut by 2 bases, the J end by 0 bases, with 7 bases between. This CDR3 is 14 amino acids long. The CDR3 spells CASSLLPVNTEAFF. Written as DNA, the CDR3 is TGTGCCAGCAGCTTACTCCCAGTGAACACTGAAGCTTTCTTT.

J is TRBJ1-2 and V is TRBV19; D is ambiguous. The germline CDR1 and CDR2 sequences are LNHDA and SQIVND (reference sequence). V lost 6 bases and J 4 bases, leaving 12 bases between the germline ends. The CDR3 spans 13 residues. This CDR3 is CASRINSGYGYTF. For the CDR3, the DNA is TGTGCCAGTAGGATCAACTCGGGCTATGGCTACACCTTC.